This TCR beta chain is from a study of control samples from healthy donors and cancer patients. TCRdb's copy holds only in-frame clones and misses some; the assay was immunoSEQ multiplex PCR. The sample consists of roughly 150,000 clones, about 90% of them appearing once. The receptor's source is a man younger than 35 in good health. The specimen sequenced was blood.

CDR3 protein: CASSLGALWRQGVTKNIQYF. The CDR3 DNA reads TGCGCCAGCAGCTTGGGTGCTTTGTGGAGGCAGGGGGTGACCAAAAACATTCAGTACTTC. The V gene is TRBV5-1, the J gene TRBJ2-4; 7 bases map to TRBD1. V lost 0 bases and J lost 2; bases outside the gene matches: 17. Germline assignment: CDR1 SGHRS and CDR2 YFSETQ. The CDR3 spans 20 residues. Full variable domain (outside the CDR3, taken from reference TRBV5-1 and TRBJ2-4): KAGVTQTPRYLIKTRGQQVTLSCSPISGHRSVSWYQQTPGQGLQFLFEYFSETQRNKGNFPGRFSGRQFSNSRSEMNVSTLELGDSALYLCASSLGALWRQGVTKNIQYFGAGTRLSVL.